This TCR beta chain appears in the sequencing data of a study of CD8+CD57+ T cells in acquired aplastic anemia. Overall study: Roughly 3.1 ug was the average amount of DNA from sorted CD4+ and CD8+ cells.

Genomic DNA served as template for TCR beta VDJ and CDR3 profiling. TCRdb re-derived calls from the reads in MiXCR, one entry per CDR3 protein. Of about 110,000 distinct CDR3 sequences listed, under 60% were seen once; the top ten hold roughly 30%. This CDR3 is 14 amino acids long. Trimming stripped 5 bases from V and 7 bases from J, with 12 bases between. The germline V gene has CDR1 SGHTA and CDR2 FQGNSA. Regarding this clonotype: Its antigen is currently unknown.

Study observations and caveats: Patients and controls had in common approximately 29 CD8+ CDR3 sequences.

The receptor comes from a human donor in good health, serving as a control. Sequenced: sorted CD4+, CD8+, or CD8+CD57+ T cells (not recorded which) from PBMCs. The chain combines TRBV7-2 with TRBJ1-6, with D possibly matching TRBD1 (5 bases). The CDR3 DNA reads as TGTGCCAGCAGCGTAGACCAGGGAAATTCACCCCTCCACTTT. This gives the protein CASSVDQGNSPLHF.